This record covers a single T cell receptor (beta chain). Its specificity is unknown. Terminally differentiated effector memory CD45RA+ cells were excluded from the naive CD8 cells, which were CD45RO-negative and positively selected for CCR7. The data stem from a study of shared clonotypes between healthy human individuals. Across the whole study: Donors, aged 18 to 49, were two women and three men.

The assay was carried out at the deep level. The protocol was immunoSEQ multiplex PCR, while the TCRdb copy is restricted to in-frame clones and leaves out a portion. The sample lists 600,000 or so clones, approximately 95% seen once, with over 0.095% in the top ten. Trimming removed 2 bases from V and 5 bases from J; junction bases left unmatched: 8. Germline V gene sequence: CDR1 SNHLY, CDR2 FYNNEI. CDR3 size: 15 residues. General observations from the study: Sorted-subset sequencing, rarefaction showed, was incomplete despite large depth. Naive CD4 clonotypes were shared across a handful of donors at about 5.3%.

The TCR originated in a woman under 40 in good health. Input material: naive CD8+ T cells sorted from blood. The V gene is TRBV2, the J gene TRBJ2-7, with TRBD2 matching over 8 bases. The CDR3: CASSETRNGRDEQYF. The CDR3 nucleotides read TGTGCCAGCAGTGAAACCCGGAACGGGAGGGACGAGCAGTACTTC.